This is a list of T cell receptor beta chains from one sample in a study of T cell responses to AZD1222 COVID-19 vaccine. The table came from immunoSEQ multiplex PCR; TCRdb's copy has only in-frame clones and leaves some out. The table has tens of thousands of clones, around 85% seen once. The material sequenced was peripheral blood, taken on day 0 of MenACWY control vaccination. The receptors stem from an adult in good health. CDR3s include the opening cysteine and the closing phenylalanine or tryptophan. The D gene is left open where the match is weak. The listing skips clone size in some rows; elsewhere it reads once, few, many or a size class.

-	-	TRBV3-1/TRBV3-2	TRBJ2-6	CASSQPISGANVLTF	TGTGCCAGCAGCCAACCAATCTCTGGGGCCAACGTCCTGACTTTC
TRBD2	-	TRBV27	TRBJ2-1	CASREAGTSPFF	TGTGCCAGCAGGGAGGCCGGGACTAGCCCGTTCTTC
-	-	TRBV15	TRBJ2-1	CATSRDRGFGYNEQFF	TGTGCCACCAGCAGAGATAGGGGGTTTGGTTACAATGAGCAGTTCTTC
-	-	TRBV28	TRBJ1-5	CASSLITGTDQPQHF	TGTGCCAGCAGTTTAATTACAGGGACCGATCAGCCCCAGCATTTT
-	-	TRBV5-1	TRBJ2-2	CASSLTSTNTGELFF	TGCGCCAGCAGCTTGACTAGTACGAACACCGGGGAGCTGTTTTTT
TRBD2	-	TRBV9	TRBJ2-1	CASSVREGGTDEQFF	TGTGCCAGCAGCGTAAGGGAGGGTGGGACGGATGAGCAGTTCTTC
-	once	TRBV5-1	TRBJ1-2	CASSLHSEKAPRGYTF	TGCGCCAGCAGCTTACACTCCGAAAAAGCCCCTCGCGGCTACACCTTC
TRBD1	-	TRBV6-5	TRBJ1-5	CASITAGGENQPQHF	TGTGCCAGCATTACCGCAGGGGGAGAAAATCAGCCCCAGCATTTT
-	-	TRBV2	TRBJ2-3	CASRPQGLGTDTQYF	TGTGCCAGCAGGCCGCAGGGGTTAGGCACAGATACGCAGTATTTT
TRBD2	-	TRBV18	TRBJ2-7	CASSKSGRGYEQYF	TGTGCCAGCTCAAAAAGCGGGAGGGGCTACGAGCAGTACTTC
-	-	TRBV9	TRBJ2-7	CASTYVGPYEQYF	TGTGCCAGCACTTACGTGGGCCCTTACGAGCAGTACTTC
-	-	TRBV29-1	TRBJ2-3	CSVERDTQYF	TGCAGCGTTGAACGGGATACGCAGTATTTT